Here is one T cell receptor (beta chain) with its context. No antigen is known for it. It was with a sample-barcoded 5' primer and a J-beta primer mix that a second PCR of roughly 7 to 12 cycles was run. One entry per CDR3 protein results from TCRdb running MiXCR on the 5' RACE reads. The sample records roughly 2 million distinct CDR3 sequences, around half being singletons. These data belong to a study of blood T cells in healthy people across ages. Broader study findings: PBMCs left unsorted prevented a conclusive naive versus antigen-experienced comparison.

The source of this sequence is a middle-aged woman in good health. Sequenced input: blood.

The CDR3 sequence: CASSLEGVRAPARGYTF. The CDR3 nucleotides are TGTGCCAGCAGCTTGGAGGGGGTCAGGGCCCCCGCGCGTGGCTACACCTTC. V gene TRBV7-8 combines with J gene TRBJ1-2, with D perhaps matching TRBD1 (6 bases). The CDR3 contains 17 residues. V shed 3 bases and J shed 7 bases, with 24 bases lying between them. The germline V gene encodes CDR1 SGHVS and CDR2 FQNEAQ.